Presented here are 21 T cell receptor beta chains from one specimen sequenced in a study of cytomegalovirus exposure and HLA in healthy donors. Generated by immunoSEQ multiplex PCR, the TCRdb table keeps only in-frame clones and is missing some. The sample includes about 360,000 clones, 75% to 90% seen only once; the top ten take approximately 0.8%. The sequencing sample was made of PBMCs. These receptors were collected from a woman aged 18-30 years in good health and CMV-seronegative.

The chain combines TRBV7-9 with TRBJ2-1; D gene uncertain. From germline, CDR1 is SEHNR and CDR2 FQNEAQ (reference sequence). The CDR3 extends over 14 amino acids. The ends were cut back, 5 bases at V and 5 bases at J, with 13 bases in the middle. The CDR3 sequence is CASSPPGANNEQFF. The CDR3 region has the DNA TGTGCCAGCAGCCCCCCCGGTGCAAACAATGAGCAGTTCTTC.

This clone was observed once. At the DNA level, this CDR3 is encoded by other sequences in the same sample as well. The chain uses TRBV6-5 and TRBJ2-7, with 10 bases aligning to TRBD1. CDR1 and CDR2 (germline): MNHEY, SVGAGI. The junction had 5 bases not matched to a gene; V was cut back by 6 bases and J by 3 bases. This CDR3 has 14 amino acids. The CDR3 is CASSPGTGVYEQYF. CDR3 coding DNA: TGTGCCAGCAGCCCCGGGACAGGGGTCTACGAGCAGTACTTC.

This clone was seen just once. The V call is TRBV28, the J call TRBJ1-2; 7 positions agree with TRBD1. Germline trimming cut 5 bases from V and 0 bases from J; bases unmatched to any gene: 6. This CDR3 has 15 residues. CDR1 is MDHEN and CDR2 is SYDVKM in the germline V gene. The CDR3 protein is CASSALRGTNYGYTF. The DNA for the CDR3 is TGTGCCAGCAGTGCCCTCAGGGGGACTAACTATGGCTACACCTTC.

The chain is built from TRBV2 and TRBJ2-5; D may be TRBD1 (6 bases). The CDR3 contains 13 residues. V gave up 4 bases and J gave up 4 bases, with 10 bases separating them. The V gene's germline CDR1 is SNHLY and CDR2 FYNNEI. The CDR3 is CASSVRGRETQYF. Here the CDR3 DNA reads TGTGCCAGCAGTGTCAGGGGTCGAGAGACCCAGTACTTC.

This rearrangement joins TRBV6-1 to TRBJ1-5; D remains unclear. The CDR3 has 17 amino acids. The ends were cut back, 4 bases at V and 4 bases at J, with 20 bases in the middle. The germline gives CDR1 MNHNS, CDR2 SASEGT. CDR3 sequence reads: CASSVLPVPPGNQPQHF. CDR3 DNA sequence: TGTGCCAGCAGTGTCCTTCCGGTTCCCCCGGGGAATCAGCCCCAGCATTTT.

This clone was detected a few times. This chain joins TRBV4-2 and TRBJ2-7; D possibly corresponds to TRBD2 (6 bases). The CDR3 runs 16 residues. The germline CDR1 and CDR2 sequences are LGHNA and YNFKEQ. Between the trimmed V and J ends, which lost 4 bases and 1 base, there was a span of 17 bases. The CDR3 coding sequence is TGTGCCAGCAGCCCAGAGAACCCCGGGACTTCCTACGAGCAGTACTTC. Translated: CASSPENPGTSYEQYF.

The CDR3 DNA reads as TGTGCCAGCAGTGGACAGGGGGCGAAGGCAGATACGCAGTATTTT. The encoded protein is CASSGQGAKADTQYF. The chain joins TRBV6-5 to TRBJ2-3; 11 bases are shared with TRBD1. Germline V gives CDR1 MNHEY, CDR2 SVGAGI. Trimming at V came to 5 bases and at J to 4 bases, leaving 5 bases not matched to a gene. The length of the CDR3 is 15 residues.

The J gene is TRBJ2-7, the V gene TRBV10-3; D unresolved. Germline CDR1 reads ENHRY; CDR2 reads SYGVKD. This CDR3 comprises 13 residues. Trimming left V 6 bases short and J 5 bases short, with 14 bases between. The chain's CDR3 is CAIRPTLPDEQYF. The CDR3 DNA reads TGTGCCATCAGACCGACATTACCTGACGAGCAGTACTTC.

Here the CDR3 DNA reads TGTGCCAGCAGCGGTGAGGCGGGGAGGATGGGGACCCAGTACTTC. Translated: CASSGEAGRMGTQYF. The J gene is TRBJ2-5, the V gene TRBV7-7; maybe TRBD2 (6 bases). The CDR3 is 15 residues long. The ends were cut back, 5 bases at V and 7 bases at J, with 20 bases in the middle. Germline CDR1 and CDR2: SSHAT and FNYEAQ (reference sequence).

This chain connects TRBV28 to TRBJ2-7, with 10 bases matching TRBD2. There are 16 residues in the CDR3. V gave up 5 bases and J gave up 2 bases; unmatched junction bases: 9. Looked up from germline, CDR1 is MDHEN and CDR2 is SYDVKM. The DNA of the CDR3 is TGTGCCAGCAGTCCAGTTCGGACTAGCGGTACCTACGAGCAGTACTTC. Translated, it gives CASSPVRTSGTYEQYF.

The chain combines TRBV19 with TRBJ2-2; the D gene is possibly TRBD2 (5 bases). Germline V gene lookup returns CDR1 LNHDA and CDR2 SQIVND (reference sequence). With 6 bases removed from V and 2 bases from J, the gap between germline ends came to 7 bases. The CDR3 totals 13 residues. CDR3 in amino acids: CASSGVNTGELFF. For the CDR3, the DNA is TGTGCCAGTAGCGGGGTCAACACCGGGGAGCTGTTTTTT. Drawing the rest from reference TRBV19 and TRBJ2-2, the complete variable domain is DGGITQSPKYLFRKEGQNVTLSCEQNLNHDAMYWYRQDPGQGLRLIYYSQIVNDFQKGDIAEGYSVSREKKESFPLTVTSAQKNPTAFYLCASSGVNTGELFFGEGSRLTVL.

Only a few counts were recorded for this clone. The chain couples TRBV9 to TRBJ2-2; 8 bases fit TRBD1. The CDR3 is 15 amino acids. Germline CDR1 reads SGDLS; CDR2 reads YYNGEE. V gave up 4 bases and J gave up 1 base; unmatched junction bases: 3. Written as DNA, the CDR3 is TGTGCCAGCAGCAAGGGACAGGTGAACACCGGGGAGCTGTTTTTT. This sequence encodes CASSKGQVNTGELFF.

The rearrangement links TRBV29-1 to TRBJ2-3, with D possibly matching TRBD1 (5 bases). The germline CDR1 and CDR2 sequences are SQVTM and ANQGSEA. This CDR3 is built from 13 residues. Trimming stripped 1 base from V and 4 bases from J, with 9 bases between. Written as DNA, the CDR3 is TGCAGCGTTGAAGTTGGGGCTGCAGATACGCAGTATTTT. Its protein product is CSVEVGAADTQYF.

The rearrangement uses TRBV15 and TRBJ2-1, with TRBD1 identical over 12 bases. The junction had 12 bases not matched to a gene; V was cut back by 5 bases and J by 10 bases. The CDR3 covers 16 residues. Germline V lookup: CDR1 LNHNV, CDR2 YYDKDF (reference sequence). The CDR3, as DNA: TGTGCCACCAGCCGGACGGGACAGGGGGCTCCGGGGGAGCAGTTCTTC. It encodes CATSRTGQGAPGEQFF. Together with reference TRBV15 and TRBJ2-1, the CDR3 gives the full variable domain: DAMVIQNPRYQVTQFGKPVTLSCSQTLNHNVMYWYQQKSSQAPKLLFHYYDKDFNNEADTPDNFQSRRPNTSFCFLDIRSPGLGDTAMYLCATSRTGQGAPGEQFFGPGTRLTVL.

The chain links TRBV7-3 to TRBJ2-5; D possibly corresponds to TRBD2 (6 bases). Germline CDR1 is SGHTA and CDR2 is FQGTGA. Trimming cost V 2 bases and J 2 bases, with 9 bases left between them. This CDR3 comprises 14 residues. This CDR3 is CASSLAGRQETQYF. For the CDR3, the DNA is TGTGCCAGCAGCTTAGCGGGGAGGCAAGAGACCCAGTACTTC.

The chain is built from TRBV30 and TRBJ2-7, with a tentative D call TRBD2 (6 bases). Trimming stripped 5 bases from V and 6 bases from J, with 20 bases between. The CDR3 runs 14 residues. The V gene's germline CDR1 is GTSNPN and CDR2 SVGIG (reference sequence). The DNA of the CDR3 is TGTGCCTGGGATACCGGGACTGGCCTCACCGAGCAGTACTTC. Residues: CAWDTGTGLTEQYF.

This chain connects TRBV7-9 to TRBJ2-5; no reliable D call. Trimming shortened V by 1 base and J by 2 bases, and 14 bases separated the two germline ends. The V gene's germline CDR1 is SEHNR and CDR2 FQNEAQ (reference sequence). The CDR3 covers 16 residues. The DNA of the CDR3 is TGTGCCAGCAGCTTAGGTTCTCGCAGAAATCAAGAGACCCAGTACTTC. Protein sequence: CASSLGSRRNQETQYF.

V and J are TRBV6-5 and TRBJ2-2, with D possibly being TRBD2 (6 bases). V was shortened by 2 bases and J by 6 bases, with 13 bases between the two germline ends. Germline CDR1 and CDR2: MNHEY and SVGAGI. The CDR3 extends over 15 amino acids. CDR3 nucleotide sequence: TGTGCCAGCAGTTACGTCCGGAGGGCCCCCGGGGAGCTGTTTTTT. Translated: CASSYVRRAPGELFF.

A single count supports this clone. The gene calls are TRBV6-5 and TRBJ2-3; TRBD1 agrees at 10 bases. Germline CDR1 reads MNHEY; CDR2 reads SVGAGI. Losses at the gene ends were 6 bases for V and 4 bases for J; bases not matched to a gene: 7. This CDR3 spans 15 amino acids. The CDR3 region has the DNA TGTGCCAGCAGACGCGACAGGGGGCTATCAGATACGCAGTATTTT. This translates into CASRRDRGLSDTQYF.

This rearrangement joins TRBV30 to TRBJ1-5; possible D gene TRBD1, 6 bases. The V gene lost 6 bases and the J gene lost 2 bases, with 17 bases spanning the gap. CDR3 size: 15 residues. The germline V gene has CDR1 GTSNPN and CDR2 SVGIG (reference sequence). CDR3 DNA sequence: TGTGCCTGCTCGACAGGAGGAGCAGGCAATCAGCCCCAGCATTTT. Its protein is CACSTGGAGNQPQHF.

The V gene is TRBV28, the J gene TRBJ2-7, with 9 bases aligning to TRBD1. CDR1 and CDR2 (germline): MDHEN, SYDVKM. This CDR3 is built from 13 residues. V was clipped by 8 bases and J by 3 bases; unmatched bases: 5. In DNA form, the CDR3 reads TGTGCCAGCGCACAGGGGGCAGACTACGAGCAGTACTTC. Its protein is CASAQGADYEQYF.